A selection of T cell receptor beta chains follows, all from one sample in a study of T cells in Graves' hyperthyroidism and ophthalmopathy. TCRdb ran MiXCR on the multiplex PCR reads and lists one entry per CDR3 protein. This sample yields 550,000 to 600,000 distinct CDR3 sequences, of which more than 13% are seen a single time; roughly 7.7% belongs to the top ten. Material: blood. The receptor set was obtained from a woman younger than 30 with Graves' ophthalmopathy. CDR3s include the opening cysteine and the closing phenylalanine or tryptophan. Fields, in order: clone size, D gene, J gene, V gene, CDR3 DNA, CDR3 protein. A D gene is named only where the DNA matches it firmly. The size entry is marked missing in some rows and otherwise reads once, few, many or a size class.

>many|TRBD1|TRBJ1-2|TRBV2
TGTGCCAGCAGTAGGACAGGGGGATATGGCTACACCTTC
CASSRTGGYGYTF
>many|.|TRBJ2-3|TRBV11-2
TGTGCCAGCAGCGTCGGGGGCCGGGACTTCGGGGCTACGCAGTATTTT
CASSVGGRDFGATQYF
>.|TRBD1|TRBJ1-5|TRBV4-1
TGCGCCAGCAGCCTAAGAGTCCTCGGACAGGGTAGCAATCAGCCCCAGCATTTT
CASSLRVLGQGSNQPQHF
>.|.|TRBJ2-7|TRBV5-4
TGTGCCAGCAGCTCGCCTGAAGCCTACGAGCAGTACTTC
CASSSPEAYEQYF
>many|TRBD1|TRBJ1-1|TRBV6-1
TGTGCCAGCAGCACAGGGGAGAACACTGAAGCTTTCTTT
CASSTGENTEAFF
>many|TRBD2|TRBJ2-7|TRBV12-3/TRBV12-4
TGTGCCAGCAGTCCCCGAAAACGGATAGCGGGAAGCTACGAGCAGTACTTC
CASSPRKRIAGSYEQYF
>.|TRBD1|TRBJ1-2|TRBV6-2/TRBV6-3
TGTGCCAGCAGTTACCCGACAGGGCAGGGCTACACCTTC
CASSYPTGQGYTF
>.|TRBD1|TRBJ2-5|TRBV24-1
TGTGCCACCAGTGATCCCCTCCGGGACAGGGAAGAGACCCAGTACTTC
CATSDPLRDREETQYF
>many|.|TRBJ1-5|TRBV6-2/TRBV6-3
TGTGCCAGCAGGCAAACGGTGCAAGGAAATCAGCCCCAGCATTTT
CASRQTVQGNQPQHF
>many|TRBD1|TRBJ2-3|TRBV18
TGTGCCAGCTCACCGACAGGGTGGACAGATACGCAGTATTTT
CASSPTGWTDTQYF
>.|TRBD2|TRBJ2-1|TRBV7-2
TGTGCCAGCAGCTTAGTGGGGGGGGGGCGGGGGGTCACTGAGCAGTTCTTC
CASSLVGGGRGVTEQFF
>many|TRBD1|TRBJ1-2|TRBV2
TGTGCCAGCAGTGCAATGGGACAGTCATATGGCTACACCTTC
CASSAMGQSYGYTF
>many|.|TRBJ2-5|TRBV11-1
TGTGCCAGCAGCTTTACAGAGACCCAGTACTTC
CASSFTETQYF
>few|.|TRBJ1-5|TRBV4-1
TGCGCCAGCAGCCTTTTACAGAGGCAGCCCCAGCATTTT
CASSLLQRQPQHF
>many|TRBD2|TRBJ2-5|TRBV30
TGTGCCTGGAGCGCCCAAAGAGCGGGGCCCCAGTACTTC
CAWSAQRAGPQYF
>.|TRBD1|TRBJ2-6|TRBV12-5
TGTGCTAGTGGTTTGGTGACAGGGACTGGGGCCAACGTCCTGACTTTC
CASGLVTGTGANVLTF
>many|TRBD2|TRBJ2-5|TRBV7-9
TGTGCCAGCAGCTTAGTCGGACTAGCGGGACAAGAGACCCAGTACTTC
CASSLVGLAGQETQYF
>many|TRBD2|TRBJ2-4|TRBV29-1
TGCAGCGGTACAGGGGCGGGAGGGGCCAAAAACATTCAGTACTTC
CSGTGAGGAKNIQYF
>.|TRBD2|TRBJ2-2|TRBV5-1
TGCGCCAGCAGCTTCGGGACTAGGACTTTTACCGGGGAGCTGTTTTTT
CASSFGTRTFTGELFF
>.|TRBD1|TRBJ1-1|TRBV12-3/TRBV12-4
TGTGCCAGCAGTTTAGGACAGGGAGTCGAAGCTTTCTTT
CASSLGQGVEAFF
>.|.|TRBJ1-2|TRBV29-1
TGCAGCGGCGGACAGTTTAACTATGGCTACACCTTC
CSGGQFNYGYTF
>.|TRBD1|TRBJ1-4|TRBV7-9
TGTGCCAGCAGCTTACCGGGACAGGGGGGACCTTTAGAGGAAAAACTGTTTTTT
CASSLPGQGGPLEEKLFF
>few|TRBD1|TRBJ1-1|TRBV10-2
TGCGCCAGCAGTGAGTCGACCAGGACAGGGTGGAACACTGAAGCTTTCTTT
CASSESTRTGWNTEAFF
>few|TRBD2|TRBJ2-1|TRBV24-1
TGTGCCACCAGTGACTCCGGGGGGTGGCGCAATGAGCAGTTCTTC
CATSDSGGWRNEQFF
>.|TRBD1|TRBJ1-6|TRBV4-2
TGTGCCAGCAGCCCCCGATGGGACAGGGGGCTCTCACCCCTCCACTTT
CASSPRWDRGLSPLHF
>.|.|TRBJ2-4|TRBV6-2/TRBV6-3
TGTGCCAGCAAAACGGCCAAAAACATTCAGTACTTC
CASKTAKNIQYF